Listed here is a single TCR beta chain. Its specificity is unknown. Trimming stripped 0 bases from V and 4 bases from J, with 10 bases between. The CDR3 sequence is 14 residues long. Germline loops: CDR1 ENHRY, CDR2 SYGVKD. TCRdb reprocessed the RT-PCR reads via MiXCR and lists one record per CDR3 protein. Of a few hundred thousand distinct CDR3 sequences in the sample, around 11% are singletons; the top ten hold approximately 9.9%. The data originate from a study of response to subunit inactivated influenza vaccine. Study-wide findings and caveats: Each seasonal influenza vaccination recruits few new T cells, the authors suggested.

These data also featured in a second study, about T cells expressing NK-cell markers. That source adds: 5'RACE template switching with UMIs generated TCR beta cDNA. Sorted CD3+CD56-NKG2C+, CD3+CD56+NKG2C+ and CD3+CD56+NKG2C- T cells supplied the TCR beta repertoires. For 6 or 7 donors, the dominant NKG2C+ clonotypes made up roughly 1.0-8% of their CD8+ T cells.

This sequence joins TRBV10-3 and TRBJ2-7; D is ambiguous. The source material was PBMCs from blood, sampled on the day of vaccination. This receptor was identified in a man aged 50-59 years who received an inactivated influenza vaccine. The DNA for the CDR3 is TGTGCCATCAGTGAGTCCGCGACAAAGTACGAGCAGTACTTC. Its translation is CAISESATKYEQYF.